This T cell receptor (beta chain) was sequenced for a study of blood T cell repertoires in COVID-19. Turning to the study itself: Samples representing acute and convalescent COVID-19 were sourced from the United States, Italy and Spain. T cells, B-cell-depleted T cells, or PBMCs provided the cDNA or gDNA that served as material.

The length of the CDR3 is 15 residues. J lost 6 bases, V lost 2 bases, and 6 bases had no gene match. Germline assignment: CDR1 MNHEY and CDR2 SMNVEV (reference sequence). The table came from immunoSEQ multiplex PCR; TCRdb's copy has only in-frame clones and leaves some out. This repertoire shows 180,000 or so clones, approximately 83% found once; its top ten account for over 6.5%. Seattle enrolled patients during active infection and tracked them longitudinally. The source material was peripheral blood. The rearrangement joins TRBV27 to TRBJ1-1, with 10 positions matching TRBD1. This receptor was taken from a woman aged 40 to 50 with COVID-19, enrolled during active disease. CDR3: CASSLGWDRGAEAFF. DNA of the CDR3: TGTGCCAGCAGTTTAGGGTGGGACAGGGGAGCTGAAGCTTTCTTT.